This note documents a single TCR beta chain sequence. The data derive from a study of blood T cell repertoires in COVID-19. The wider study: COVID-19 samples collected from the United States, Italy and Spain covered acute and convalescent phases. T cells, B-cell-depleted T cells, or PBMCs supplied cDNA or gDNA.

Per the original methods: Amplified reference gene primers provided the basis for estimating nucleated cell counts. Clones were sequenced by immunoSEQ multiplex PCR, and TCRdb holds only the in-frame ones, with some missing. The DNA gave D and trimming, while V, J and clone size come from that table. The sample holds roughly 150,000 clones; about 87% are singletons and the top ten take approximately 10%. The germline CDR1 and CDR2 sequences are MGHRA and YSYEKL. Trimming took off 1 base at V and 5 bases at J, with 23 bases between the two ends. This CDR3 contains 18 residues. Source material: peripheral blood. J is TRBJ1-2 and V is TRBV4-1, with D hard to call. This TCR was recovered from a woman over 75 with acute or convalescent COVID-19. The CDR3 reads CASSQGGPGPSKAYGYTF. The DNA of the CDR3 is TGCGCCAGCAGCCAAGGAGGGCCGGGCCCGTCAAAGGCGTATGGCTACACCTTC.